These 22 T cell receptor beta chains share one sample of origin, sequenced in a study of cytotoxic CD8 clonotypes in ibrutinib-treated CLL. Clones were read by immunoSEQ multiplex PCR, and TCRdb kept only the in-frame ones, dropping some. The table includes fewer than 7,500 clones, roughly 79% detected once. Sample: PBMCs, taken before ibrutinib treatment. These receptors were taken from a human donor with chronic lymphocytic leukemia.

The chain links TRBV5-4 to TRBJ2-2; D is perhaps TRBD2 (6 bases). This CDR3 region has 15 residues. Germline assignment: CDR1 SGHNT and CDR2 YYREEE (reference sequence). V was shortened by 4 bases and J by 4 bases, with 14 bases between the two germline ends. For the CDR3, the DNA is TGTGCCAGCAGCGTAGGGCGGGGTATCACCGGGGAGCTGTTTTTT. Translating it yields CASSVGRGITGELFF. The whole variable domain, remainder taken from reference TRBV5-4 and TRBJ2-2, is ETGVTQSPTHLIKTRGQQVTLRCSSQSGHNTVSWYQQALGQGPQFIFQYYREEENGRGNFPPRFSGLQFPNYSSELNVNALELDDSALYLCASSVGRGITGELFFGEGSRLTVL.

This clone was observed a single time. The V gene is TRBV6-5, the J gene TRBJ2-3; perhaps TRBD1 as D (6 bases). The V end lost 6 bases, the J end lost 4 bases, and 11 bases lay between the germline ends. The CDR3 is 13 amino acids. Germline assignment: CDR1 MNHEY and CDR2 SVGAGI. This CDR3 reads CASRNRAPDTQYF. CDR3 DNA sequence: TGTGCCAGCAGGAACAGGGCCCCAGATACGCAGTATTTT.

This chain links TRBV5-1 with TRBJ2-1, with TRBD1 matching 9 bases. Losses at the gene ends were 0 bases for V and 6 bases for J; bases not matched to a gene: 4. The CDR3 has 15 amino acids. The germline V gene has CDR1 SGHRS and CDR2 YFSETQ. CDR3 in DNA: TGCGCCAGCAGCTTGGCGGGACAGGGAAGCAATGAGCAGTTCTTC. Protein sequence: CASSLAGQGSNEQFF. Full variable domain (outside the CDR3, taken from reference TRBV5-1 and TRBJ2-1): KAGVTQTPRYLIKTRGQQVTLSCSPISGHRSVSWYQQTPGQGLQFLFEYFSETQRNKGNFPGRFSGRQFSNSRSEMNVSTLELGDSALYLCASSLAGQGSNEQFFGPGTRLTVL.

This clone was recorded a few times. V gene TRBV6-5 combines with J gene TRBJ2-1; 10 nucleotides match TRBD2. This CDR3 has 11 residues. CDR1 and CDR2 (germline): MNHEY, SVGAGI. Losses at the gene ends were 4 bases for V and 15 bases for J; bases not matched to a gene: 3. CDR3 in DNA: TGTGCCAGCAGTTTTAGCGGGAGGTCGTTCTTC. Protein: CASSFSGRSFF.

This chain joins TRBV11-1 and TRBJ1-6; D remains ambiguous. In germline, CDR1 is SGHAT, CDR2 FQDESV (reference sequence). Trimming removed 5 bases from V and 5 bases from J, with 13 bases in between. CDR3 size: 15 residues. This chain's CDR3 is CASSLRTGDNSPLHF. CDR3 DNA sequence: TGTGCCAGCAGCCTGAGGACGGGAGATAATTCACCCCTCCACTTT.

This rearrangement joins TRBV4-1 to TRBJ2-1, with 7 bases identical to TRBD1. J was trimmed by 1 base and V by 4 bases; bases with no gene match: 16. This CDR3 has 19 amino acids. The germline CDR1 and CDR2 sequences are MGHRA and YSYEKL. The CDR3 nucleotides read TGCGCCAGCAGCCGGACCTACTCAAAGACAGGGCAATCCTACAATGAGCAGTTCTTC. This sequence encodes CASSRTYSKTGQSYNEQFF.

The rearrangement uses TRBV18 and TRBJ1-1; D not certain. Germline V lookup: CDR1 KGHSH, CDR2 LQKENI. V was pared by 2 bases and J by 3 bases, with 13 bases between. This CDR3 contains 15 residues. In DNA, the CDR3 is TGTGCCAGCTCACCAAATGGGCTTCGAGACACTGAAGCTTTCTTT. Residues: CASSPNGLRDTEAFF.

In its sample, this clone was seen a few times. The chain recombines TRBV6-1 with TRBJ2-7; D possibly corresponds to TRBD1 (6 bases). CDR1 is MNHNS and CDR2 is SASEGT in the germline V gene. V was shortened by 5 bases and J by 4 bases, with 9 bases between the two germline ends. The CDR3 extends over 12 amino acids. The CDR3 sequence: CASSIQGYEQYF. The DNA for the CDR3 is TGTGCCAGCAGTATACAGGGTTACGAGCAGTACTTC.

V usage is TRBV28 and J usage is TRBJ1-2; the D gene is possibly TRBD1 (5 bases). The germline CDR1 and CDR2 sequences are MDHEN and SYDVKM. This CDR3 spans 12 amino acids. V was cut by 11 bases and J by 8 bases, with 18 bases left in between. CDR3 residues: CAARAPGEGYTF. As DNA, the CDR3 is TGTGCCGCCAGGGCCCCGGGGGAAGGCTACACCTTC.

This CDR3 is CASSPDYEQYF. The CDR3 region has the DNA TGTGCCAGCTCACCCGACTACGAGCAGTACTTC. The V gene is TRBV18, the J gene TRBJ2-7; no clear D. Looked up from germline, CDR1 is KGHSH and CDR2 is LQKENI. Between the trimmed V and J ends, which lost 3 bases and 3 bases, there was a span of 3 bases. The CDR3 length is 11 residues.

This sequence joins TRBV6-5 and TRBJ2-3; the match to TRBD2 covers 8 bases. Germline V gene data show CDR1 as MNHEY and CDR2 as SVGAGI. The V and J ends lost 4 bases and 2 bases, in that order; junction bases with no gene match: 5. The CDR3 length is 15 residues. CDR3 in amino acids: CASSSLAGITDTQYF. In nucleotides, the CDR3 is TGTGCCAGCAGTTCCCTAGCGGGTATCACAGATACGCAGTATTTT.

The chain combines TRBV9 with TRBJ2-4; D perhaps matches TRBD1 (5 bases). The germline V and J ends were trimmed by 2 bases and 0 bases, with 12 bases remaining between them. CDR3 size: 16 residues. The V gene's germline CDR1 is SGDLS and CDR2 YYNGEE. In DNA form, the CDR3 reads TGTGCCAGCAGCGTTTCAGGACAACTAGCCAAAAACATTCAGTACTTC. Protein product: CASSVSGQLAKNIQYF.

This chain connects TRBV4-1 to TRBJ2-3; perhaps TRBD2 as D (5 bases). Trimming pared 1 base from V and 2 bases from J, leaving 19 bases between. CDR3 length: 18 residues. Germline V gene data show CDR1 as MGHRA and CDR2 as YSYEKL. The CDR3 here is CASSQGGGFRGNTDTQYF. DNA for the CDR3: TGCGCCAGCAGCCAAGGAGGTGGGTTTCGAGGGAACACAGATACGCAGTATTTT.

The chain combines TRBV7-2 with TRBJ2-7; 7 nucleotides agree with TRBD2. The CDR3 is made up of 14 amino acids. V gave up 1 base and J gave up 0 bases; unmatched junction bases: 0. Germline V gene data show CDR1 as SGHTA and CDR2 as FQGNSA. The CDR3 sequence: CASSLGGGSYEQYF. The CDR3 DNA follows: TGTGCCAGCAGCTTAGGGGGGGGCTCCTACGAGCAGTACTTC.

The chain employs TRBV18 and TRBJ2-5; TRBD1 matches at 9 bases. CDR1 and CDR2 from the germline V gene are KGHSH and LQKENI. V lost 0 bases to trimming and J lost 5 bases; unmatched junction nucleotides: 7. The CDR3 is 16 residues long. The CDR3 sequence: CASSPPGTGIGETQYF. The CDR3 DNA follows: TGTGCCAGCTCACCACCCGGGACAGGGATAGGGGAGACCCAGTACTTC.

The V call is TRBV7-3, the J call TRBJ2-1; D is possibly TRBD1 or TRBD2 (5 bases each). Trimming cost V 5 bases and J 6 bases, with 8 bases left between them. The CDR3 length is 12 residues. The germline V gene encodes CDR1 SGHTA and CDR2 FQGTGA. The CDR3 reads CASSGAGNEQFF. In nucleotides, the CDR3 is TGTGCCAGCAGCGGGGCGGGCAATGAGCAGTTCTTC.

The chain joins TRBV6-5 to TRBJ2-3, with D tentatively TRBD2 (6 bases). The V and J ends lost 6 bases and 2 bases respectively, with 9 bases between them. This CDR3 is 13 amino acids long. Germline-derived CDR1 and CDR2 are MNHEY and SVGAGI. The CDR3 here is CASRAGATDTQYF. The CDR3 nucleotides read TGTGCCAGCAGAGCGGGTGCCACAGATACGCAGTATTTT.

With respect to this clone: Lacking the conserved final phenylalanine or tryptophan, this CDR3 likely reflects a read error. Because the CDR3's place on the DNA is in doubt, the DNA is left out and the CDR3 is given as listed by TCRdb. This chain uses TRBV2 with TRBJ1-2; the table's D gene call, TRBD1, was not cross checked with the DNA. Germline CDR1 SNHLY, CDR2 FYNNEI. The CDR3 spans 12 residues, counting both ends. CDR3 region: CASSEGGREKML.

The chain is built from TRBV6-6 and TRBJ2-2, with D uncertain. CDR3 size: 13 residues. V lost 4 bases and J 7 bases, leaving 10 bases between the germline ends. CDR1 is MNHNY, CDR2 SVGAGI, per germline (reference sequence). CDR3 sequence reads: CASSSAFGGELFF. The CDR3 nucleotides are TGTGCCAGCAGTTCGGCCTTTGGCGGGGAGCTGTTTTTT.

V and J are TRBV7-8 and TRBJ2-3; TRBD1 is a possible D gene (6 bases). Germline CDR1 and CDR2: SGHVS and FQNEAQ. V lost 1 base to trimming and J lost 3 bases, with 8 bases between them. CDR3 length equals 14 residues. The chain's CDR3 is CASSLGRGTDTQYF. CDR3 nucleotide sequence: TGTGCCAGCAGCTTAGGCAGGGGAACAGATACGCAGTATTTT.

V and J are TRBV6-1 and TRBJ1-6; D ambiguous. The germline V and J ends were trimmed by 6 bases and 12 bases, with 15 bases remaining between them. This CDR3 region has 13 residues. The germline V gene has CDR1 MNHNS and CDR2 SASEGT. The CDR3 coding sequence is TGTGCCAGCAGCCCCAGCCAGTCTTTACCCCTCCACTTT. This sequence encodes CASSPSQSLPLHF.

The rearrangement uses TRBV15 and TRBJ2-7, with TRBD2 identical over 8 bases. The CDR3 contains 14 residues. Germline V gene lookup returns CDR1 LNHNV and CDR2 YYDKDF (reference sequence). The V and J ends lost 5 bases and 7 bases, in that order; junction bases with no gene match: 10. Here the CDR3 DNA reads TGTGCCACCAGCCAACCGGGAGGGCCGAGAGAGCAGTACTTC. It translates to CATSQPGGPREQYF.